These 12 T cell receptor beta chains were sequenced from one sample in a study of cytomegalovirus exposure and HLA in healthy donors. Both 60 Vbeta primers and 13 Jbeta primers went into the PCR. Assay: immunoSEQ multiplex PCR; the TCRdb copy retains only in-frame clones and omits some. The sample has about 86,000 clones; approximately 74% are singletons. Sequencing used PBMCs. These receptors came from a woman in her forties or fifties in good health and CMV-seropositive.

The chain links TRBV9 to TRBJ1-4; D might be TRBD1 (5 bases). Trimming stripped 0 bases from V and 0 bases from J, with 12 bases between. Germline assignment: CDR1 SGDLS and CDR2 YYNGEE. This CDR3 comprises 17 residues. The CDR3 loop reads CASSVVAGPSTNEKLFF. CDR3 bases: TGTGCCAGCAGCGTAGTTGCAGGGCCATCAACTAATGAAAAACTGTTTTTT.

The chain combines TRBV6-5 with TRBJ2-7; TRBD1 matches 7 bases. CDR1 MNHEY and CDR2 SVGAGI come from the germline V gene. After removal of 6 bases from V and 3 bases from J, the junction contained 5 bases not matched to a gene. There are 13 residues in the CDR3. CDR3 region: CASRETGNYEQYF. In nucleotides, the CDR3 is TGTGCCAGCAGGGAGACAGGGAACTACGAGCAGTACTTC.

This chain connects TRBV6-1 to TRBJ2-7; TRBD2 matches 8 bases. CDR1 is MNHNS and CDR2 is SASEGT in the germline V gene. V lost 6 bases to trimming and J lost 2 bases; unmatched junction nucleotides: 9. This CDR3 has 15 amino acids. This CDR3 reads CASRGIAGTTYEQYF. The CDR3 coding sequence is TGTGCCAGCAGAGGGATAGCGGGAACAACCTACGAGCAGTACTTC.

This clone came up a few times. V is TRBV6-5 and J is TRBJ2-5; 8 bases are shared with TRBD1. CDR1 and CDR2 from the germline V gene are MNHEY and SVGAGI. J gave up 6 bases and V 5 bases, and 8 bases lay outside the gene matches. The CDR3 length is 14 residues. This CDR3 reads CASSGGQGAKTQYF. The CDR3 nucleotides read TGTGCCAGCAGTGGAGGACAGGGAGCAAAGACCCAGTACTTC.

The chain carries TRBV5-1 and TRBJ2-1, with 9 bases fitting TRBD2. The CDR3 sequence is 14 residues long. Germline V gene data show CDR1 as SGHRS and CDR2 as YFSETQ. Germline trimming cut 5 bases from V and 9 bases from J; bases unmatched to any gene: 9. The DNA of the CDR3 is TGCGCCAGCAGAACCGGGACTAGCTTTCTTGAGCAGTTCTTC. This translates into CASRTGTSFLEQFF.

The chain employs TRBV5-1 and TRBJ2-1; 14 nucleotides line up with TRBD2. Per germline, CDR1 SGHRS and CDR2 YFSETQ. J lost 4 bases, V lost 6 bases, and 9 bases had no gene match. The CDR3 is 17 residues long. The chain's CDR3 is CASTPSGTSGGYNEQFF. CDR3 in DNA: TGCGCCAGCACCCCGTCCGGGACTAGCGGGGGTTACAATGAGCAGTTCTTC.

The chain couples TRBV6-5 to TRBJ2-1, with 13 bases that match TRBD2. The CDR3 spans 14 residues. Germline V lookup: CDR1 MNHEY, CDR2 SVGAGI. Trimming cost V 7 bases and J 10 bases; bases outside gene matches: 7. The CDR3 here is CASIPPGLAGEQFF. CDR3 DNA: TGTGCCAGCATCCCACCGGGACTAGCGGGAGAGCAGTTCTTC.

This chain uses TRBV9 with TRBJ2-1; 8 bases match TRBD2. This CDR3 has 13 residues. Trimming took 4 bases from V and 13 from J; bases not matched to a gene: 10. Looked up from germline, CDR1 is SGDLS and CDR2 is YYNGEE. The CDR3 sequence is CASSRSGGRSQFF. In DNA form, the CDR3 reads TGTGCCAGCAGCCGATCCGGCGGGAGGTCTCAGTTCTTC.

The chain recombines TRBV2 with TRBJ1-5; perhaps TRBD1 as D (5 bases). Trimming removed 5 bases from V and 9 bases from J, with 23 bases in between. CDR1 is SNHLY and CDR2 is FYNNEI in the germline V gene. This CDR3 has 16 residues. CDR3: CASSFTGTQYGGPQHF. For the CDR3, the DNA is TGTGCCAGCAGTTTTACCGGGACTCAATACGGGGGGCCCCAGCATTTT.

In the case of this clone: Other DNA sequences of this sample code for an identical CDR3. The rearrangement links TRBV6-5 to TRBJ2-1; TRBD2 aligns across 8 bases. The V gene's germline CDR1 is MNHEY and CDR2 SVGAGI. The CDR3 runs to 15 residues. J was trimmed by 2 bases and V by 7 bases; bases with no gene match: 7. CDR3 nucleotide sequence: TGTGCCAGCAAGCCGACTAGCGAGCCCTACAATGAGCAGTTCTTC. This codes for CASKPTSEPYNEQFF.

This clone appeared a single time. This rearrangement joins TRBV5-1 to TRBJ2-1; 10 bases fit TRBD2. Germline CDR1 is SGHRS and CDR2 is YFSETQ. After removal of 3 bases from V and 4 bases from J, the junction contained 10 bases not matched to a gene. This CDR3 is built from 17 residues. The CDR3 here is CASSSSRLAGGYNEQFF. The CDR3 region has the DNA TGCGCCAGCAGCTCTTCAAGATTAGCGGGAGGTTACAATGAGCAGTTCTTC.

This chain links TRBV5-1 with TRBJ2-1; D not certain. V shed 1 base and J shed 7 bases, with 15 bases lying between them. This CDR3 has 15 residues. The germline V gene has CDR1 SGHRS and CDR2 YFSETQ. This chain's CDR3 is CASSLPEPGPNEQFF. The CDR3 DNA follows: TGCGCCAGCAGCTTGCCGGAACCGGGTCCAAATGAGCAGTTCTTC.